This passage covers 2 T cell receptor beta chains from one sample sequenced in a study of tumor and adjacent non-tumor tissue in lung cancer. Three rounds of nested PCR, following a modified ARM-PCR protocol, produced the TCRbeta library. TCRdb reanalysed the multiplex PCR reads using MiXCR and keeps one entry per CDR3 protein. The profile shows about 86,000 distinct CDR3 sequences, around 76% of them singletons. RNA was extracted from bulk tissue without any cell sorting. The normal lung tissue was taken more than 3 cm from the tumor edge. The sequenced material came from distant non-tumor lung tissue. Receptors were obtained from a woman in her fifties or sixties with non-small cell lung cancer.

The J gene is TRBJ2-1, the V gene TRBV6-2 or TRBV6-3, with D unclear. The germline CDR1 and CDR2 sequences are MNHEY and SVGEGT. The CDR3 totals 13 residues. V gave up 4 bases and J gave up 11 bases, with 15 bases separating them. The CDR3 loop reads CASSSAPYDKQFF. DNA for the CDR3: TGTGCCAGCAGTTCAGCCCCTTACGATAAGCAGTTCTTC.

A word on this clonotype: Germline and junction disagree at one end, which may indicate a read error. The rearrangement links TRBV7-8 to TRBJ2-5; 8 bases align to TRBD2. Germline CDR1 is SGHVS and CDR2 is FQNEAQ. This CDR3 contains 17 residues. In DNA form, the CDR3 reads TGTGCCAGCAACTTAGACCGGACGGGAGGGTCGGAGGAGACCCAGTACTTC. Encoded protein: CASNLDRTGGSEETQYF.